This is a list of T cell receptor beta chains from one sample in a study of cytomegalovirus exposure and HLA in healthy donors. The assay was immunoSEQ multiplex PCR, and TCRdb's table has in-frame clones only and misses some. The data show about 220,000 clones, roughly 84% seen once. Sequencing used PBMCs. Receptors originate from a boy aged 2-9 years in good health and CMV-seronegative. Each CDR3 is given without its conserved first and last residue. The order of the fields is J gene, V gene, clone size, CDR3 protein. Size is stated for part of the rows, as once, few or many counts, or as a class when the clone is expanded.

>TRBJ1-3|TRBV6-1|once
ASSELDRAGNTIY
>NA|TRBV6-5|once
ASSYSWQGASEQY
>TRBJ1-2|TRBV5-1|NA
ASSFDSLGYT
>TRBJ1-1|TRBV6-6|NA
ASTPDIVGTEAF
>TRBJ1-3|TRBV6-1|NA
ASRATGNPGNTIY
>TRBJ2-7|TRBV19|NA
ASSISWQGLHEQY
>TRBJ2-1|TRBV7-3|NA
ASSSGTGGDNEQF
>TRBJ1-1|TRBV27|NA
ASSSPRQGAIGTEAF
>TRBJ2-1|TRBV7-8|few
ASSPETGYNEQF
>TRBJ2-7|TRBV11-1|NA
ASSSQGANHEQY
>TRBJ2-7|TRBV4-1|NA
ASSGDRGRRRQY
>TRBJ1-1|TRBV27|NA
ASSLQQAGTEAF
>TRBJ2-1|TRBV15|NA
ATSHFRGMSSYNEQF
>TRBJ1-5|TRBV6-1|NA
ASSEAGQINQPQH
>TRBJ1-3|TRBV11-2|NA
ASSLVPLPSGNTIY
>TRBJ2-7|TRBV12-2|NA
ASRLALWREGLREQY
>TRBJ2-1|TRBV5-1|NA
ASSLSLAGSYNEQF
>TRBJ2-1|TRBV7-9|NA
ASSYLAGNDEQF
>TRBJ1-1|TRBV13|once
ASSLRTGKAF
>TRBJ1-2|TRBV6-1|NA
ASSDLGQALGGYT
>TRBJ2-5|TRBV18|NA
ASSPGGSTQETQY
>TRBJ1-1|TRBV23-1|NA
ASSDSFTDTSNTEAF
>TRBJ1-3|TRBV19|NA
ASSTYRELVSGNTIY
>TRBJ2-7|TRBV29-1|NA
SVEEGVNYEQY
>TRBJ2-1|TRBV28|NA
ASSLSRTSGRGGSYNEQF
>TRBJ1-1|TRBV7-9|NA
SSSPRGKDTEAF
>TRBJ2-1|TRBV14|NA
ASSQDGAPPRNEQF
>TRBJ1-3|TRBV6-1|NA
ASSISGNTIY
>TRBJ1-1|TRBV5-4|NA
ASSLVDTEAF
>TRBJ2-2|TRBV19|once
ASSGRGLTGELF
>TRBJ1-1|TRBV6-5|NA
ASSYSGPPNTEAF
>TRBJ1-3|TRBV2|NA
ASSSIQGAANTIY
>TRBJ2-1|TRBV7-2|NA
ASSLFTSRAYNEQF
>TRBJ2-7|TRBV5-6|NA
ASSRGTEYSLGEY
>TRBJ2-3|TRBV4-1|NA
ASSPTSISGRSTDTQY
>TRBJ1-6|TRBV2|NA
ASSERDSNSPLH
>TRBJ2-3|TRBV7-9|NA
ASSLALADTQY
>TRBJ2-3|TRBV9|NA
ASSLRTSVDTQY
>TRBJ2-1|TRBV7-2|NA
ASSLYPGLAVSYNEQF
>TRBJ2-2|TRBV5-1|NA
ASSLARMMNTGELF
>TRBJ2-5|TRBV6-1|NA
ASKGVETQY
>TRBJ1-6|TRBV5-1|NA
ASSAGYGNSPLH
>TRBJ2-1|TRBV19|NA
ASSVDGGHNEQF
>TRBJ1-1|TRBV4-1|NA
ASSLQVDMNTEAF
>TRBJ2-1|TRBV6-4|NA
ASSEDSYNEQF
>TRBJ2-3|TRBV5-1|NA
ASSPERGGTDTQY
>TRBJ2-3|TRBV2|few
ASSPPGLAGADTQY
>TRBJ2-7|TRBV27|NA
ASSPGQRTYEQY
>TRBJ1-4|TRBV5-6|NA
ASSLGAGGKLF
>TRBJ2-7|TRBV25-1|NA
ASSESVDSSSYEQY
>TRBJ2-1|TRBV30|NA
AWSVPSGNKF
>TRBJ1-6|TRBV18|NA
ASSPAGAGSPLH
>TRBJ1-1|TRBV4-2|NA
ASSQLTTGTGNTEAF
>TRBJ1-2|TRBV10-3|few
ATDRGSDGYT
>TRBJ2-5|TRBV9|NA
ASSVAGVETQY
>TRBJ1-2|TRBV2|NA
ASSARAGYGYT
>TRBJ1-5|TRBV19|NA
ASSPMDRGNQPQH